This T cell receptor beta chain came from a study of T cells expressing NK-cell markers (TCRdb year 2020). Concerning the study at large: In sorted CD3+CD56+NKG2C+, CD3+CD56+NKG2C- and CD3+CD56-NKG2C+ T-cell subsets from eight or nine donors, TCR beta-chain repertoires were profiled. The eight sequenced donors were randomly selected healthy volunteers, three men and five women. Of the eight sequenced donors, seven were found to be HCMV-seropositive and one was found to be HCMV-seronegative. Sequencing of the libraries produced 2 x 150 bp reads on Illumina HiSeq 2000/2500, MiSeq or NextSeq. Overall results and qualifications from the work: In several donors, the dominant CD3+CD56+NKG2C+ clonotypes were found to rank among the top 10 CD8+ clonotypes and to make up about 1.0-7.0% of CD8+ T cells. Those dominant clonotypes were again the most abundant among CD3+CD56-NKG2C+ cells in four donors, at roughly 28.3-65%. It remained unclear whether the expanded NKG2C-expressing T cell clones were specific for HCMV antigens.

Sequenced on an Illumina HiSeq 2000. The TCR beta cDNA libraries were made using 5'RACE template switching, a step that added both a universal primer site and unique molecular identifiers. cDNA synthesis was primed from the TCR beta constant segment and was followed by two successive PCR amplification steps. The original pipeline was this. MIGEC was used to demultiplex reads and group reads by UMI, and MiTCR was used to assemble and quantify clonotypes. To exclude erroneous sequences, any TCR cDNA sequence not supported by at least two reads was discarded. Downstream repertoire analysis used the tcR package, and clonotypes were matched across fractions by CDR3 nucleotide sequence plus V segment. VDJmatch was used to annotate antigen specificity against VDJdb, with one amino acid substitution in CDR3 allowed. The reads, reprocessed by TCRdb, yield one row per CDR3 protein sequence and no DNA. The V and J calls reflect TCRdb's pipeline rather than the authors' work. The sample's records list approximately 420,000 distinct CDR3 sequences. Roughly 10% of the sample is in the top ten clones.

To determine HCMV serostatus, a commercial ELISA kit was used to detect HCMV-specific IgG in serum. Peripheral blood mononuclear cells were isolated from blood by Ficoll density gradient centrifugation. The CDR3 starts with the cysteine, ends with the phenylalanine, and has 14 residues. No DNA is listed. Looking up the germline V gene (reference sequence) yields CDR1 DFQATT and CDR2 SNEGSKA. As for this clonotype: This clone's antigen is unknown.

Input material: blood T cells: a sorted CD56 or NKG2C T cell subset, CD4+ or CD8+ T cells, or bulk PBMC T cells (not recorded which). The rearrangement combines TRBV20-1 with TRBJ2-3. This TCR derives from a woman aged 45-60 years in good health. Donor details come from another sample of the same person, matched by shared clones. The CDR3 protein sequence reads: CSAPTVSSTDTQYF.